A selection of T cell receptor beta chains follows, all from one sample in a study of T-cell reconstitution after alpha-beta-depleted transplantation in children. Using its own MiXCR run on the PCR reads, TCRdb lists one record per CDR3 protein. The sample has a few hundred thousand distinct CDR3 sequences, around 9.1% seen once. This sample comprised PBMCs, obtained before TCRalphabeta/CD19-depleted stem cell transplant. The receptors shown here come from a boy younger than two with acute myeloid leukemia, due to receive a stem cell transplant. Both conserved end residues are part of each CDR3. The D gene is left open where the match is weak.

d_call,v_call,cdr3_aa
-,TRBV12-5,CASGLVNRQETQYF
TRBD1,TRBV11-2,CASRALTGTGTYEQYF
-,TRBV7-9,CASSSIGTANTEAFF
-,TRBV20-1,CSSLTGSPYEQYF
TRBD2,TRBV11-2,CASSVPGLEDHEQFF
TRBD2,TRBV11-1,CASSSSPTTGTSGNYEQYF
-,TRBV12-3/TRBV12-4,CASSRTGRNYGYTF
-,TRBV28,CASSLGRVTYNEQFF
TRBD2,TRBV20-1,CSATRGGARTDTQYF
-,TRBV7-2,CASSLAGEEFF
-,TRBV7-2,CASWSTGELFF
TRBD2,TRBV28,CASSFMAGVSYEQYF
-,TRBV4-3,CASSQVYLTRGFTDTQYF
TRBD1,TRBV30,CAWSPGGMNTEAFF
-,TRBV6-5,CATSGVFYEQYF
-,TRBV11-2,CASSLDRVPVGDTQYF
-,TRBV12-3/TRBV12-4,CASSLASRTRGNTIYF
-,TRBV4-3,CASSQELALYYGYTF
-,TRBV7-9,CASSSHTQYF
-,TRBV20-1,CSVNRRQRANTEAFF
TRBD1,TRBV5-1,CASSFQGAGYEQYF
-,TRBV7-3,CASSLIRGQTQYF
-,TRBV7-9,CASSPTGEKEKLFF
TRBD1,TRBV5-1,CASSEPGQGFSYEQYF
TRBD2,TRBV28,CSSSLRSRGGTDTQYF
-,TRBV24-1,CATSGYREADTQYF
-,TRBV2,CASSTPEGGIYNEQFF
-,TRBV20-1,CSARGQYNEQFF
-,TRBV10-3,CAIRKDRETQYF
-,TRBV10-3,CAISESRGWETQYF
TRBD1,TRBV7-2,CASSRRGQLNQPQHF
TRBD1,TRBV20-1,CSASRDSSFYEQYF
TRBD2,TRBV7-7,CASSLVLGRGETQYF
TRBD1,TRBV7-8,CASSLYHYRGPHPSNEKLFF
TRBD1,TRBV29-1,CSVEVTGEMAEQYF
-,TRBV12-3/TRBV12-4,CASSFIGVETQYF
TRBD2,TRBV16,CASTQWGTRDNEQFF
TRBD2,TRBV20-1,CSASPILGGRVNEQFF
-,TRBV4-2,CAISAGLLQETQYF
TRBD2,TRBV4-2,CASSQDLAGEAEQYF
-,TRBV21-1,CASRRKWERYNEQFF
-,TRBV2,CASSNPTASSYNEQFF
-,TRBV19,CASSIPLGGAEKNIQYF
TRBD2,TRBV29-1,CSVEDRGLTSYNEQFF
-,TRBV28,CASSLWGQNTGELFF
-,TRBV5-1,CASSLEGYSYEQYF
-,TRBV7-9,CASCRPGRETQYF
TRBD1,TRBV5-1,CASRITGGYEQYF
TRBD2,TRBV20-1,CSVRPGLAGGRLDEQYF
TRBD1,TRBV5-4,CASSLAGGMHEQYF
-,TRBV9,CASSEGLAGGSYTF
-,TRBV10-3,CAIRAGVTGELFF
-,TRBV29-1,CSAPDTGELFF